The present T cell receptor beta chain was sequenced within a study of early T cells in non-severe SARS-CoV-2 infection. Study-level background: Bulk RNA from unsorted whole blood was sequenced; chains were unpaired.

This clonotype was observed at least ten times. The antigen remains undetermined. The CDR3 totals 14 residues. V was pared by 3 bases and J by 7 bases, with 3 bases of the junction left unmatched. Germline V lookup: CDR1 SQVTM, CDR2 ANQGSEA. General study results and limits: A preference for anti-spike CD8 responses marked VDJdb matching, which missed private and CD4 specificities.

Individual cDNA molecules received unique molecular identifiers. TCRdb redid the calling of the 5' RACE reads with MiXCR, one entry per CDR3 protein. Of some 91,000 distinct CDR3 sequences in the sample, 8% to 13% were seen once. Material: whole blood, obtained at baseline. The V call is TRBV29-1, the J call TRBJ2-1; 13 positions match TRBD2. This receptor was taken from an adult who was a healthcare worker with PCR-confirmed SARS-CoV-2 infection or an uninfected control (not recorded which). Here the CDR3 reads CSVDGLAGVNEQFF. Written as DNA, the CDR3 is TGCAGCGTTGATGGACTAGCGGGAGTTAATGAGCAGTTCTTC.